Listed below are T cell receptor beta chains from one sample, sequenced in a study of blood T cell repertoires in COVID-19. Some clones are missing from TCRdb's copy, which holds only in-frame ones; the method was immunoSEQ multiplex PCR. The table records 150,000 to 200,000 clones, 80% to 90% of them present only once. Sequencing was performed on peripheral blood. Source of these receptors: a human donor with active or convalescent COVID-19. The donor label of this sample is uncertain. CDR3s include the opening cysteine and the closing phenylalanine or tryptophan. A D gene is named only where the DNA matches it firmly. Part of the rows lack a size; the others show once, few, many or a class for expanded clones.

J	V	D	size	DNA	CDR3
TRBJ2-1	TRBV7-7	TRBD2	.	TGTGCCAGCAGCTCCCAACTAGCGGGGGGGATCCATGAGCAGTTCTTC	CASSSQLAGGIHEQFF
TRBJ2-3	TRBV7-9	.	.	TGTGCCAGCACCGCGATGGATACGCAGTATTTT	CASTAMDTQYF
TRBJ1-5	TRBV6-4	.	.	TGTGCCAGCAGTGTATACCTCGGTCAGCCCCAGCATTTT	CASSVYLGQPQHF
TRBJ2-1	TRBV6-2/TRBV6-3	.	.	TGTGCCAGCAGTTATTCCGACGTCAGATTAGCGGCCTTTGAGCAGTTCTTC	CASSYSDVRLAAFEQFF
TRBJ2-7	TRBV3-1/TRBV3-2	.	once	TGTGCCAGCAGCCAAGGGGGGGTTTATGGCGAGCAGTACTTC	CASSQGGVYGEQYF
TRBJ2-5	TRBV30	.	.	TGTGCCTGGAGTAGTACTAGAGCAAGTGGGACCCAGTACTTC	CAWSSTRASGTQYF
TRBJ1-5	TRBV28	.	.	TGTGCCAGCAGTGTACAGGGTAGGAGCAATCAGCCCCAGCATTTT	CASSVQGRSNQPQHF
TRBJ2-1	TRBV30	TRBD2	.	TGTGCCTGGAGCGGCGGAGCGGGGGCCTACAATGAGCAGTTCTTC	CAWSGGAGAYNEQFF
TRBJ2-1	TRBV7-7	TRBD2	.	TGTGCCAGCAGCTCCTACCCCGGGACTAGCGGGTACAATGAGCAGTTCTTC	CASSSYPGTSGYNEQFF
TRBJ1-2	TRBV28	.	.	TGTGCCAGCAGTTTTTGGGGAGACTACACCTTC	CASSFWGDYTF
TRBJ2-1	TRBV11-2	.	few	TGTGCCAGCAGCTTAGCGTCGGCCGGGACAATAGTAGATGAGCAGTTCTTC	CASSLASAGTIVDEQFF
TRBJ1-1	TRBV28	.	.	TGTGCCACGGACAGGAACACTGAAGCTTTCTTT	CATDRNTEAFF
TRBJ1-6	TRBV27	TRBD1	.	TGTGCCAGCAGCGACAGGGGATCCGATTCACCCCTCCACTTT	CASSDRGSDSPLHF